Below are 22 T cell receptor beta chains sequenced from a single sample in a study of PD-L1 blockade in urothelial cancer (dated by TCRdb to 2017 to 2019). Library construction relied on the immunoSEQ multiplex PCR assay. TCRdb took this table from immuneACCESS and kept in-frame rearrangements with V and J called. Such tables lack part of the clones; where checked against another copy, unresolved V genes explain under half of the gap, and the rest is unexplained. The sample table contains tens of thousands of clones; only one count was recorded for 75% to 95% of them. The ten largest clones represent roughly 0.87% of the sample. This sample's time point label indicates: peripheral blood 6 weeks after treatment start. This specimen was PBMCs, taken around atezolizumab (anti-PD-L1) treatment. The receptor source for this set is a woman older than 75 with urothelial cancer.

The chain joins TRBV7-9 to TRBJ2-2; tentative D call: TRBD2 (5 bases). Germline CDR1 SEHNR, CDR2 FQNEAQ (reference sequence). The CDR3 spans 12 residues. With 5 bases removed from V and 13 bases from J, the gap between germline ends came to 14 bases. The CDR3 loop reads CASSPLGSGLFF. CDR3 coding DNA: TGTGCCAGCAGCCCTTTAGGGAGTGGGCTGTTTTTT.

The V gene is TRBV2, the J gene TRBJ2-2; 8 bases are shared with TRBD2. Germline lookup yields CDR1 SNHLY and CDR2 FYNNEI. The ends lost 4 bases at V and 6 bases at J; junction bases unmatched: 4. There are 14 residues in the CDR3. The CDR3 protein is CASSVQRESGELFF. The CDR3 DNA reads as TGTGCCAGCAGTGTCCAGCGGGAGTCCGGGGAGCTGTTTTTT.

The genes are TRBV27 and TRBJ1-5, with no clear D. Germline values: CDR1 MNHEY, CDR2 SMNVEV (reference sequence). V lost 4 bases to trimming and J lost 0 bases, with 19 bases between them. This CDR3 is 18 amino acids long. The CDR3 here is CASSSIGVSGYSNQPQHF. The CDR3 DNA reads as TGTGCCAGCAGTTCGATCGGTGTTTCGGGTTATAGCAATCAGCCCCAGCATTTT.

The V call is TRBV7-7, the J call TRBJ2-1, with 9 bases that match TRBD1. Germline V gene data show CDR1 as SSHAT and CDR2 as FNYEAQ (reference sequence). V lost 5 bases to trimming and J lost 6 bases; unmatched junction nucleotides: 2. The CDR3 covers 13 residues. The CDR3 is CASSETGGNEQFF. The CDR3 DNA reads TGTGCCAGCAGCGAGACAGGGGGCAATGAGCAGTTCTTC.

The CDR3 sequence: CASSRMGSGGYEQYF. The DNA of the CDR3 is TGTGCCAGCAGCAGGATGGGGAGCGGAGGATACGAGCAGTACTTC. The chain is built from TRBV9 and TRBJ2-7; tentatively, D is TRBD2 (5 bases). V was pared by 4 bases and J by 4 bases, with 18 bases between. CDR3 length: 15 residues. The germline V gene encodes CDR1 SGDLS and CDR2 YYNGEE.

The rearrangement uses TRBV2 and TRBJ2-6, with a possible D match to TRBD2 (5 bases). The CDR3 contains 20 residues. Trimming left V 4 bases short and J 3 bases short, with 25 bases between. Germline-derived CDR1 and CDR2 are SNHLY and FYNNEI. The DNA of the CDR3 is TGTGCCAGCAGTGGACTCCCGGCAGCCAAGCGGCGAGGTGGGGCCAACGTCCTGACTTTC. This translates into CASSGLPAAKRRGGANVLTF.

This chain links TRBV19 with TRBJ1-5; TRBD1 matches 9 bases. The germline gives CDR1 LNHDA, CDR2 SQIVND (reference sequence). The CDR3 runs 16 residues. J was trimmed by 2 bases and V by 3 bases; bases with no gene match: 5. The CDR3 nucleotides read TGTGCCAGTAGTATGGAAACAGGGGGCGGCAATCAGCCCCAGCATTTT. Protein product: CASSMETGGGNQPQHF.

The CDR3 loop is CASSLGSPNYYEQYF. CDR3 in DNA: TGTGCCAGCAGCTTAGGCTCGCCAAACTACTACGAGCAGTACTTC. The chain combines TRBV7-8 with TRBJ2-7; D is unclear. Germline values: CDR1 SGHVS, CDR2 FQNEAQ. V lost 1 base to trimming and J lost 3 bases, with 13 bases between them. The CDR3 covers 15 residues. The variable domain in full, completed from reference TRBV7-8 and TRBJ2-7, reads GAGVSQSPRYKVAKRGQDVALRCDPISGHVSLFWYQQALGQGPEFLTYFQNEAQLDKSGLPSDRFFAERPEGSVSTLKIQRTQQEDSAVYLCASSLGSPNYYEQYFGPGTRLTVT.

V is TRBV14 and J is TRBJ2-7; 7 bases agree with TRBD1. J was trimmed by 2 bases and V by 4 bases; bases with no gene match: 2. In germline, CDR1 is SGHDN, CDR2 FVKESK. This CDR3 is built from 13 residues. CDR3 residues: CASSRQGPYEQYF. The DNA for the CDR3 is TGTGCCAGCAGCCGACAGGGCCCCTACGAGCAGTACTTC.

This rearrangement joins TRBV7-9 to TRBJ1-3; possible D gene TRBD1, 6 bases. The germline V gene has CDR1 SEHNR and CDR2 FQNEAQ (reference sequence). This CDR3 is built from 15 residues. V was shortened by 1 base and J by 2 bases, with 9 bases between the two germline ends. In DNA, the CDR3 is TGTGCCAGCAGCTTAGACAGGGTCGCTGGAAACACCATATATTTT. Its translation is CASSLDRVAGNTIYF.

The genes are TRBV2 and TRBJ2-2; 7 nucleotides align to TRBD2. Germline V CDR1 and CDR2: SNHLY, FYNNEI. CDR3 length equals 16 residues. After removal of 1 base from V and 3 bases from J, the junction contained 5 bases not matched to a gene. CDR3 in DNA: TGTGCCAGCAGTGAAGGTAGCGGGTATTACACCGGGGAGCTGTTTTTT. This sequence encodes CASSEGSGYYTGELFF.

V and J are TRBV19 and TRBJ1-5; 7 positions match TRBD1. This CDR3 comprises 14 residues. The ends lost 5 bases at V and 7 bases at J; junction bases unmatched: 8. Germline V gives CDR1 LNHDA, CDR2 SQIVND (reference sequence). CDR3 DNA: TGTGCCAGTAGTCCCGGACAGGAAGTCCAGCCCCAGCATTTT. This encodes CASSPGQEVQPQHF.

The rearrangement uses TRBV28 and TRBJ1-2; D remains unclear. The V end was cut by 6 bases, the J end by 8 bases, with 13 bases between. This CDR3 region has 12 residues. Per the germline V gene, CDR1 is MDHEN and CDR2 is SYDVKM. The CDR3 DNA reads TGTGCCAGCAGCCCCTCCCCGCGCGGCTACACCTTC. This encodes CASSPSPRGYTF.

The CDR3 sequence is CASTGTSGRLDEQYF. Written as DNA, the CDR3 is TGTGCCAGCACCGGGACTAGCGGGAGGCTGGACGAGCAGTACTTC. J is TRBJ2-7 and V is TRBV19; TRBD2 aligns across 15 bases. This CDR3 is built from 15 residues. The junction had 8 bases not matched to a gene; V was cut back by 9 bases and J by 5 bases. Per the germline V gene, CDR1 is LNHDA and CDR2 is SQIVND (reference sequence).

V is TRBV6-1 and J is TRBJ1-4; D not resolved. This CDR3 has 14 amino acids. V was trimmed by 1 base and J by 8 bases, leaving 11 bases between them. The V gene's germline CDR1 is MNHNS and CDR2 SASEGT. In DNA, the CDR3 is TGTGCCAGCAGTGAAGGACTAATCCAGGAAAAACTGTTTTTT. The encoded protein is CASSEGLIQEKLFF.

DNA of the CDR3: TGTGCCAGCAGTCGAGACAGTCAGCCCCAGCATTTT. This encodes CASSRDSQPQHF. The gene calls are TRBV28 and TRBJ1-5, with a weak D call TRBD1 (5 bases). Per the germline V gene, CDR1 is MDHEN and CDR2 is SYDVKM. Trimming stripped 5 bases from V and 6 bases from J, with 8 bases between. The length of the CDR3 is 12 residues.

CDR3 nucleotides: TGTGCCAGCTCACCCCAGCGGGGTCCTCTACGGCAGTTCTTC. It yields the protein CASSPQRGPLRQFF. The chain combines TRBV18 with TRBJ2-1, with 7 bases that match TRBD2. Germline CDR1 is KGHSH and CDR2 is LQKENI. V lost 3 bases to trimming and J lost 12 bases; unmatched junction nucleotides: 11. The CDR3 loop spans 14 amino acids.

V gene TRBV5-1 combines with J gene TRBJ1-4; TRBD1 is a possible D gene (5 bases). V was cut by 2 bases and J by 4 bases, with 12 bases left in between. Germline-derived CDR1 and CDR2 are SGHRS and YFSETQ. This CDR3 has 15 amino acids. This CDR3 reads CASSFQWGDNEKLFF. The CDR3 region has the DNA TGCGCCAGCAGCTTCCAGTGGGGGGATAATGAAAAACTGTTTTTT.

The chain has TRBV7-8 and TRBJ2-5; 14 bases are shared with TRBD2. The CDR3 loop spans 18 amino acids. J gave up 3 bases and V 5 bases, and 11 bases lay outside the gene matches. Germline CDR1 SGHVS, CDR2 FQNEAQ. CDR3 amino acids: CASSAQRRGLAGEETQYF. CDR3 coding DNA: TGTGCCAGCAGCGCACAAAGGCGGGGACTAGCGGGAGAAGAGACCCAGTACTTC.

This chain links TRBV29-1 with TRBJ2-1; TRBD2 matches at 7 bases. This CDR3 is 18 amino acids long. V gave up 3 bases and J gave up 5 bases; unmatched junction bases: 19. Germline-derived CDR1 and CDR2 are SQVTM and ANQGSEA. The CDR3 region is CSVDLRASGRGSDNEQFF. CDR3 DNA: TGCAGCGTTGACCTCCGGGCTAGCGGAAGAGGATCTGACAATGAGCAGTTCTTC.

The CDR3 sequence is CASRSGGGELFF. DNA for the CDR3: TGTGCCAGCAGGTCCGGGGGAGGGGAGCTGTTTTTT. The rearrangement joins TRBV9 to TRBJ2-2, with TRBD2 as a possible D gene (6 bases). V was pared by 5 bases and J by 8 bases, with 10 bases between. The CDR3 is 12 amino acids. In germline, CDR1 is SGDLS, CDR2 YYNGEE.

V is TRBV7-8 and J is TRBJ2-2; 7 bases agree with TRBD1. This CDR3 spans 15 amino acids. Trimming cost V 1 base and J 4 bases; bases outside gene matches: 3. The V gene's germline CDR1 is SGHVS and CDR2 FQNEAQ. This chain's CDR3 is CASSLVAGGTGELFF. The CDR3 DNA reads TGTGCCAGCAGCTTAGTAGCAGGGGGCACCGGGGAGCTGTTTTTT.